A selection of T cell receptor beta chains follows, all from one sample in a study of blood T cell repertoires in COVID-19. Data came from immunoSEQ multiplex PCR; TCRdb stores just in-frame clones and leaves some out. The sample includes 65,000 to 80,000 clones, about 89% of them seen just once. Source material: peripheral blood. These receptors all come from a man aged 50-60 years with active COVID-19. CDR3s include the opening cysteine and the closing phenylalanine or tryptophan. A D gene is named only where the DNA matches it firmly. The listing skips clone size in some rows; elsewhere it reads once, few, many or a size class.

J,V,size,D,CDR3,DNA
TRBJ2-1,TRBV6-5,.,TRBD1,CASSSRTGIREQFF,TGTGCCAGCAGTTCCAGGACAGGGATCCGGGAGCAGTTCTTC
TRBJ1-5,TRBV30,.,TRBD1,CAWTGQVGNQPQHF,TGTGCCTGGACCGGACAGGTGGGCAATCAGCCCCAGCATTTT
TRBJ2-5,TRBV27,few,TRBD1,CASSRQDRGETQYF,TGTGCCAGCAGTCGGCAGGACAGGGGGGAGACCCAGTACTTC
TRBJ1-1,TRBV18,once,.,CASSPPGRNTEAFF,TGTGCCAGCTCACCACCGGGCAGGAACACTGAAGCTTTCTTT
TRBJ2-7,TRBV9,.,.,CASSANAGTVTYEQYF,TGTGCCAGCAGCGCTAACGCCGGGACTGTGACCTACGAGCAGTACTTC
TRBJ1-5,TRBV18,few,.,CASSPTAHSNQPQHF,TGTGCCAGCTCACCGACAGCCCATAGCAATCAGCCCCAGCATTTT
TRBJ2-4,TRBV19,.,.,CASSSQGKVAKNIQYF,TGTGCCAGTAGTTCCCAGGGCAAGGTAGCCAAAAACATTCAGTACTTC
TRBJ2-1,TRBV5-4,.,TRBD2,CASSAGGDNEQFF,TGTGCCAGCTCAGCGGGGGGGGACAATGAGCAGTTCTTC
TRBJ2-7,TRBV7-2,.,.,CASSTPEGLYEQYF,TGTGCCAGCAGCACCCCGGAGGGTCTTTACGAGCAGTACTTC
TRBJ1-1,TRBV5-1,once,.,CASSPQPPTGTEAFF,TGCGCCAGCAGCCCACAACCCCCGACAGGCACTGAAGCTTTCTTT
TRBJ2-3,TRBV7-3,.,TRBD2,CASSSPGGGAGTQYF,TGTGCCAGCAGCTCCCCGGGCGGGGGGGCCGGTACGCAGTATTTT
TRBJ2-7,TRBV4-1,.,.,CASSQDRSYEQYF,TGCGCCAGCAGCCAAGACAGGTCCTACGAGCAGTACTTC
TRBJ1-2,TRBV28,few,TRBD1,CASKQGARGYTF,TGTGCCAGCAAACAGGGGGCGCGCGGCTACACCTTC
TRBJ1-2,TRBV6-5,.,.,CASSPGANYGYTF,TGTGCCAGCAGTCCAGGGGCCAACTATGGCTACACCTTC
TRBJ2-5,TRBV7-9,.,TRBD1,CASSLALTGWETQYF,TGTGCCAGCAGCTTAGCGCTGACAGGGTGGGAGACCCAGTACTTC
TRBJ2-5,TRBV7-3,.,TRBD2,CASSSGLQETQYF,TGTGCCAGCAGCTCGGGACTACAAGAGACCCAGTACTTC
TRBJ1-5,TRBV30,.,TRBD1,CAWSADRVNQPQHF,TGTGCCTGGAGTGCGGACAGGGTGAATCAGCCCCAGCATTTT
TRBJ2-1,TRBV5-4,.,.,CASSKAREPTHEQFF,TGTGCCAGCAGCAAAGCTCGGGAACCAACACATGAGCAGTTCTTC
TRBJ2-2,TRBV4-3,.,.,CASSPVKEDTGELFF,TGCGCCAGCAGCCCAGTTAAAGAGGACACCGGGGAGCTGTTTTTT
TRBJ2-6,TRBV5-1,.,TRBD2,CASSFGSGGGSGANVLTF,TGCGCCAGCAGCTTTGGGAGCGGGGGTGGGTCTGGGGCCAACGTCCTGACTTTC